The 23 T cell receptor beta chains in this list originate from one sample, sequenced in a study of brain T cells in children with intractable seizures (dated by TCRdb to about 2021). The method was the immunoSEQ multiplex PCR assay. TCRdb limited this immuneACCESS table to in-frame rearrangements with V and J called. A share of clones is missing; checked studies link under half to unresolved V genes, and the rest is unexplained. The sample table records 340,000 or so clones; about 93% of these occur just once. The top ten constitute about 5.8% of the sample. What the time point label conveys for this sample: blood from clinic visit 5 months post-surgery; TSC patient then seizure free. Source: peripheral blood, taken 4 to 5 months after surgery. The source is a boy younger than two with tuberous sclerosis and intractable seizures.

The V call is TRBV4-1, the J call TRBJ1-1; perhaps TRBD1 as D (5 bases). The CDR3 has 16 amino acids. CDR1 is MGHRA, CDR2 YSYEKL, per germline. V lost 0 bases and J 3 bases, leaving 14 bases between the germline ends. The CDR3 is CASSQEGGRAHTEAFF. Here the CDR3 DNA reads TGCGCCAGCAGCCAAGAGGGAGGCAGGGCTCACACTGAAGCTTTCTTT.

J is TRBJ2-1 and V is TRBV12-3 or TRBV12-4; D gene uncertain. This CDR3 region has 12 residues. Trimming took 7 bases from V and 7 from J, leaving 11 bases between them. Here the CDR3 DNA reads TGTGCCAGCAACACAGAACAGAATGAGCAGTTCTTC. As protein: CASNTEQNEQFF.

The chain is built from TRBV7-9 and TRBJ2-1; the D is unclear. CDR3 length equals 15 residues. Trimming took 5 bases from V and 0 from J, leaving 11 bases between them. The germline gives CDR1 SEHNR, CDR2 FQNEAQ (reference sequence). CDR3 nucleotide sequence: TGTGCCAGCAGCCTCCTTGAGAGCTCCTACAATGAGCAGTTCTTC. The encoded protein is CASSLLESSYNEQFF.

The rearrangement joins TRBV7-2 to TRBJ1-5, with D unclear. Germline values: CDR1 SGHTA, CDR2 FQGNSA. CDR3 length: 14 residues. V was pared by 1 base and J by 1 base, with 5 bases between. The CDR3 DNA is TGTGCCAGCAGCTTAGATGGCAGCAATCAGCCCCAGCATTTT. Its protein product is CASSLDGSNQPQHF.

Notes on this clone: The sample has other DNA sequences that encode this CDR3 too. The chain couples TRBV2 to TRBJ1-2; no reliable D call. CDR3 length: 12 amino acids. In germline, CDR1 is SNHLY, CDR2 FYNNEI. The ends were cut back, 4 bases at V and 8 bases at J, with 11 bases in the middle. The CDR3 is CASSGEVGGYTF. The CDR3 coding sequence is TGTGCCAGCAGTGGGGAGGTGGGCGGCTACACCTTC.

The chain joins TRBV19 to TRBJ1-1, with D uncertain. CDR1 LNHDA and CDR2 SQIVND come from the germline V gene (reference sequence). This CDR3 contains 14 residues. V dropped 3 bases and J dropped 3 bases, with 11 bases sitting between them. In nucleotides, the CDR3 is TGTGCCAGTAGTATGGATCTAGAGGACACTGAAGCTTTCTTT. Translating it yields CASSMDLEDTEAFF. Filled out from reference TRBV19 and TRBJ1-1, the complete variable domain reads DGGITQSPKYLFRKEGQNVTLSCEQNLNHDAMYWYRQDPGQGLRLIYYSQIVNDFQKGDIAEGYSVSREKKESFPLTVTSAQKNPTAFYLCASSMDLEDTEAFFGQGTRLTVV.

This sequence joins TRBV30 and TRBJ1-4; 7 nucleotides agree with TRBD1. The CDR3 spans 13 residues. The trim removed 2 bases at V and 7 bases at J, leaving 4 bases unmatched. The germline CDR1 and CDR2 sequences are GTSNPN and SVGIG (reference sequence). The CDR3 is CAWSLQGGEKLFF. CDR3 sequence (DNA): TGTGCCTGGAGTCTCCAGGGGGGTGAAAAACTGTTTTTT.

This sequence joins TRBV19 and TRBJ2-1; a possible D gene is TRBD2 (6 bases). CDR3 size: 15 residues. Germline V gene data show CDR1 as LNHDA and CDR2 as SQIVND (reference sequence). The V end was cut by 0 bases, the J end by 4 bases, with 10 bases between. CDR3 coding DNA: TGTGCCAGTAGTATAGAGGTAGCGGCTTACAATGAGCAGTTCTTC. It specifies CASSIEVAAYNEQFF.

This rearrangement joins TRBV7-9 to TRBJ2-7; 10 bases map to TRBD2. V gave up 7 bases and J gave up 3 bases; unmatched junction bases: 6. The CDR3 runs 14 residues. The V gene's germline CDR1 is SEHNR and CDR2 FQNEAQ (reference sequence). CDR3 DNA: TGTGCCAGCACGTCAGCGGGGGGGCACTACGAGCAGTACTTC. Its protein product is CASTSAGGHYEQYF.

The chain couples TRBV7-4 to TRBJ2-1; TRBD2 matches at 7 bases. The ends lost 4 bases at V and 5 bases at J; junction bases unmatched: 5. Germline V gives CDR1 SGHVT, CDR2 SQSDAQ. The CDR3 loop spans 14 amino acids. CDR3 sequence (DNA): TGTGCCAGCAGCTCCCGTCTAGCGGACAATGAGCAGTTCTTC. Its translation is CASSSRLADNEQFF.

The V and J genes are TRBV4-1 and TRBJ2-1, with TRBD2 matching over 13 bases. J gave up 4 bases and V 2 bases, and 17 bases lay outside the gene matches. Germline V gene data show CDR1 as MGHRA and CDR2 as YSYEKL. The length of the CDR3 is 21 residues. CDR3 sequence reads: CASSQTLFGLAGVNGYNEQFF. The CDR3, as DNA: TGCGCCAGCAGCCAAACTTTATTCGGACTAGCGGGAGTCAATGGGTACAATGAGCAGTTCTTC.

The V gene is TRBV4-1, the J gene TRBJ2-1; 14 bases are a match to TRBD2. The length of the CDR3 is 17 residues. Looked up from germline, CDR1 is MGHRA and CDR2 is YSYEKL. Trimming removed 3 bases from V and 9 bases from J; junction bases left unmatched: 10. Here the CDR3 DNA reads TGCGCCAGCAGCCAGCAGACTAGCGGGGGGGCCCGCGGTGAGCAGTTCTTC. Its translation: CASSQQTSGGARGEQFF.

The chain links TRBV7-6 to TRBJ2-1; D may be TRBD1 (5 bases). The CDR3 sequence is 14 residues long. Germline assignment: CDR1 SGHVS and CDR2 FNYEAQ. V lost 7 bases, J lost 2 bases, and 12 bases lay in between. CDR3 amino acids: CASKMTVTYNEQFF. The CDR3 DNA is TGTGCCAGCAAAATGACAGTAACCTACAATGAGCAGTTCTTC.

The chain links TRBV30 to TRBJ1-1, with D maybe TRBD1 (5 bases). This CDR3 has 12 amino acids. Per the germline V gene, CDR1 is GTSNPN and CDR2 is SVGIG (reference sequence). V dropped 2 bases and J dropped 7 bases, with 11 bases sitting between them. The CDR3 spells CAWSIWGVEAFF. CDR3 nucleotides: TGTGCCTGGAGTATTTGGGGGGTTGAAGCTTTCTTT.

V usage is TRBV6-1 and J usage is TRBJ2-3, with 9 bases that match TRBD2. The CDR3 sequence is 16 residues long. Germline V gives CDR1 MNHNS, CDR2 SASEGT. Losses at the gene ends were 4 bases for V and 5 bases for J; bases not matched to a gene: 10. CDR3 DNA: TGTGCCAGCAGTGCCCAGACTAGCGGTGGCGGAGATACGCAGTATTTT. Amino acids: CASSAQTSGGGDTQYF.

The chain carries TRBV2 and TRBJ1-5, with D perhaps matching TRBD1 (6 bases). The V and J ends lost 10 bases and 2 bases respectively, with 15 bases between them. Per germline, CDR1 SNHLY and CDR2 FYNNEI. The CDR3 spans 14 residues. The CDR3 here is CATAAGAGNQPQHF. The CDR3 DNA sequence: TGTGCCACCGCCGCAGGGGCCGGCAATCAGCCCCAGCATTTT.

In DNA, the CDR3 is TGTGCCAGCAGCTGGACGGGCAGGGCTCTCAACTCGGGCTATGGCTACACCTTC. This codes for CASSWTGRALNSGYGYTF. V usage is TRBV5-6 and J usage is TRBJ1-2; possible D gene TRBD1, 5 bases. This CDR3 is built from 18 residues. Germline CDR1 is SGHDT and CDR2 is YYEEEE. Trimming pared 3 bases from V and 4 bases from J, leaving 25 bases between. The full variable domain, rest sourced from reference TRBV5-6 and TRBJ1-2, is DAGVTQSPTHLIKTRGQQVTLRCSPKSGHDTVSWYQQALGQGPQFIFQYYEEEERQRGNFPDRFSGHQFPNYSSELNVNALLLGDSALYLCASSWTGRALNSGYGYTFGSGTRLTVV.

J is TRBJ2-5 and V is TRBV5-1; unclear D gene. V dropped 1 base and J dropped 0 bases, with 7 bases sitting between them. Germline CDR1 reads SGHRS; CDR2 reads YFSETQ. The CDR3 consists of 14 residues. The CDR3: CASSLRQDQETQYF. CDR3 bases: TGCGCCAGCAGCTTGCGTCAGGACCAAGAGACCCAGTACTTC.

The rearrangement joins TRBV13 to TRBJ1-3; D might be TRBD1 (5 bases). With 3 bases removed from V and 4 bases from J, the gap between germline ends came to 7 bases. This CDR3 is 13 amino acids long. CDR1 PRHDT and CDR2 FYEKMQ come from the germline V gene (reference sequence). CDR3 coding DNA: TGTGCCAGCAGCTTGGGGGTCGGAAACACCATATATTTT. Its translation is CASSLGVGNTIYF.

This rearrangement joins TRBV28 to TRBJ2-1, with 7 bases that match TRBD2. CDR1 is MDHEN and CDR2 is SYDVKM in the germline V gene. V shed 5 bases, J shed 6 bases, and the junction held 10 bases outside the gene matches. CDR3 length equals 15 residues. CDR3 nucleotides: TGTGCCAGCAGTCCCTTCCCCAAGCGGGGCAATGAGCAGTTCTTC. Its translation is CASSPFPKRGNEQFF.

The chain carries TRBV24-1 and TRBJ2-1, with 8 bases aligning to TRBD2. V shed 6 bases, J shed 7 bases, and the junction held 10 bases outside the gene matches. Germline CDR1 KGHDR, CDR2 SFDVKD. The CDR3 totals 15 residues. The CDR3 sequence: CATSHGRAGSNEQFF. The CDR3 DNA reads TGTGCCACCAGTCACGGGAGGGCCGGATCAAATGAGCAGTTCTTC.

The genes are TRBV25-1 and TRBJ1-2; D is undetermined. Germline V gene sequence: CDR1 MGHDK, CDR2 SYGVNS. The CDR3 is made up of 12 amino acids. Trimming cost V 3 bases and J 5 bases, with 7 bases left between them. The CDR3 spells CASSDQGYGYTF. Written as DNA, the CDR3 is TGTGCCAGCAGTGACCAAGGGTATGGCTACACCTTC.

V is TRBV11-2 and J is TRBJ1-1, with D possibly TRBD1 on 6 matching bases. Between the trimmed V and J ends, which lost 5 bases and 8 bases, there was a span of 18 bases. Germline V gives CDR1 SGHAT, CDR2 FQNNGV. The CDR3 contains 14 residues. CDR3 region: CASSEIRGGGEAFF. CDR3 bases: TGTGCCAGCAGCGAGATAAGGGGGGGAGGAGAAGCTTTCTTT.